The entry below gives a single T cell receptor beta chain sequence along with its context. No cell sorting was done before RNA was extracted from the tissue. The source of the sample is a study of tumor and adjacent non-tumor tissue in lung cancer. The germline CDR1 and CDR2 sequences are SGHNT and YYREEE (reference sequence). V shed 8 bases and J 6 bases; nucleotides not matched to a gene: 16. This CDR3 contains 16 residues. A modified ARM-PCR protocol with three rounds of nested PCR amplified TCRbeta. TCRdb re-analysed the multiplex PCR reads in MiXCR, keeping a single row per CDR3 protein. The profile shows approximately 70,000 distinct CDR3 sequences, roughly 72% of them singletons.

The genes are TRBV5-4 and TRBJ2-1; 8 nucleotides align to TRBD1. The material sequenced was lung tumor tissue. The TCR sequence derives from a man in his 60s with non-small cell lung cancer. The DNA of the CDR3 is TGTGCCAGAAGCAATTTTCCGGGACAGGTCCGCAATGAGCAGTTCTTC. As protein: CARSNFPGQVRNEQFF.